The TCR beta chain described here comes from a study of blood T cell repertoires in COVID-19. Study-level background: The United States, Italy and Spain were the sources of the acute and convalescent COVID-19 samples.

The CDR3 is 15 residues long. Germline V lookup: CDR1 SGHRS, CDR2 YFSETQ. With 2 bases clipped from V and 7 bases from J, the junction kept 6 bases outside the gene matches. Study members were between 18 and 89 years old and lived in about two dozen US regions. Either two negative PCRs, clearance, or symptom resolution qualified Cohort 3 donors as recovered. The data were produced by immunoSEQ multiplex PCR, yet TCRdb's version contains in-frame clones alone and is incomplete. This table holds just over 350,000 clones, roughly 87% found once. The source is a woman in her thirties who had recovered from COVID-19. The sample consisted of PBMCs or T cells enriched from blood (not recorded which). The gene calls are TRBV5-1 and TRBJ1-6; TRBD1 agrees at 7 bases. The CDR3 here is CASSFGGGVNSPLHF. In DNA, the CDR3 is TGCGCCAGCAGCTTTGGAGGGGGCGTGAATTCACCCCTCCACTTT.